One and the same sample provided the 29 T cell receptor beta chains below, sequenced in a study of control samples from healthy donors and cancer patients (dated by TCRdb to about 2020). The library was produced with the immunoSEQ multiplex PCR assay. TCRdb obtained this table from immuneACCESS and retained in-frame rearrangements with V and J assigned. These tables miss some clones; where compared with another copy, unresolved V genes account for less than half of the shortfall, and the remainder is unexplained. The sample table contains 100,000 to 150,000 clones; only one count was recorded for approximately 90% of them. Around 8.1% of the sample is in the top ten clones. Sequencing input: blood. All receptors come from a man younger than 35 in good health.

The rearrangement links TRBV5-1 to TRBJ2-5; tentatively, D is TRBD1 or TRBD2 (7 bases each). Per germline, CDR1 SGHRS and CDR2 YFSETQ. CDR3 length: 15 residues. Deletions cut 0 bases from V and 5 bases from J, with 14 bases between. CDR3 sequence reads: CASSLGLQGGETQYF. For the CDR3, the DNA is TGCGCCAGCAGCTTGGGACTCCAGGGGGGGGAGACCCAGTACTTC.

This clone has a single count. The rearrangement joins TRBV27 to TRBJ1-1; 8 nucleotides agree with TRBD1. The germline gives CDR1 MNHEY, CDR2 SMNVEV (reference sequence). The CDR3 runs 13 residues. Losses at the gene ends were 6 bases for V and 5 bases for J; bases not matched to a gene: 5. Here the CDR3 reads CASRDRGRTEAFF. CDR3 DNA: TGTGCCAGCAGAGACAGGGGTCGGACTGAAGCTTTCTTT.

The J gene is TRBJ2-5, the V gene TRBV1; no DNA check was done on the table's D call, TRBD2. TRBV1 has pseudogene status. The CDR3 sequence is 18 residues long. The CDR3 nucleotides read TGCACCAGCAGCCAAGTGCGACTAGCGGGGACACAACAAGAGACCCAGTACTTC. As protein: CTSSQVRLAGTQQETQYF.

A single count supports this clone. This sequence joins TRBV5-1 and TRBJ1-6; no clear D. Trimming took 0 bases from V and 10 from J, leaving 11 bases between them. The CDR3 is 14 residues long. CDR1 is SGHRS and CDR2 is YFSETQ in the germline V gene. The CDR3 region is CASSLGSLGSPLHF. The CDR3 DNA follows: TGCGCCAGCAGCTTGGGAAGTCTTGGCTCACCCCTCCACTTT.

The chain couples TRBV29-1 to TRBJ2-1; tentatively, D is TRBD1 (6 bases). The V gene's germline CDR1 is SQVTM and CDR2 ANQGSEA. Trimming removed 1 base at V and 2 bases at J, with 15 bases between. This CDR3 has 16 residues. The CDR3 loop is CSVEGGTTRPYNEQFF. CDR3 coding DNA: TGCAGCGTTGAAGGGGGGACAACGCGACCCTACAATGAGCAGTTCTTC.

This chain connects TRBV5-4 to TRBJ1-6, with D unclear. Germline V gives CDR1 SGHNT, CDR2 YYREEE (reference sequence). The V end lost 5 bases, the J end lost 3 bases, and 6 bases lay between the germline ends. The CDR3 has 13 residues. The CDR3 DNA sequence: TGTGCCAGCAGGGAAATCTATAATTCACCCCTCCACTTT. This encodes CASREIYNSPLHF.

As DNA, the CDR3 is TGTGCCAGCAGCCTAAGGGGACACACCGATCGGCTGACCTATGGCTACACCTTC. Amino acids: CASSLRGHTDRLTYGYTF. The chain links TRBV14 to TRBJ1-2; D is possibly TRBD1 (6 bases). Germline CDR1 SGHDN, CDR2 FVKESK. Between the trimmed V and J ends, which lost 4 bases and 4 bases, there was a span of 25 bases. The CDR3 is 18 amino acids.

This sequence joins TRBV30 and TRBJ1-2; tentatively, D is TRBD1 (5 bases). The germline gives CDR1 GTSNPN, CDR2 SVGIG (reference sequence). V lost 4 bases to trimming and J lost 7 bases, with 10 bases between them. CDR3 length equals 11 residues. The CDR3 DNA sequence: TGTGCCTGGAATCGGAGGGGTGGCTACACCTTC. Its translation: CAWNRRGGYTF.

J is TRBJ2-3 and V is TRBV30; no clear D gene. The CDR3 is made up of 13 amino acids. V lost 3 bases, J lost 0 bases, and 7 bases lay in between. Germline CDR1 reads GTSNPN; CDR2 reads SVGIG (reference sequence). CDR3 coding DNA: TGTGCCTGGAGGGGAACTAGCACAGATACGCAGTATTTT. This encodes CAWRGTSTDTQYF.

The chain joins TRBV4-1 to TRBJ2-7; maybe TRBD1 (6 bases). The germline V gene has CDR1 MGHRA and CDR2 YSYEKL. The germline V and J ends were trimmed by 1 base and 3 bases, with 13 bases remaining between them. This CDR3 is built from 15 residues. For the CDR3, the DNA is TGCGCCAGCAGCCAAGGTCGTCCAGGGGACTACGAGCAGTACTTC. Amino acids: CASSQGRPGDYEQYF.

The chain is built from TRBV29-1 and TRBJ1-1; D remains unclear. The CDR3 length is 10 residues. Trimming shortened V by 7 bases and J by 10 bases, and 13 bases separated the two germline ends. Germline loops: CDR1 SQVTM, CDR2 ANQGSEA. This chain's CDR3 is CSARESTAFF. The DNA for the CDR3 is TGCAGCGCGAGGGAGTCTACAGCTTTCTTT. The full variable domain, in which reference TRBV29-1 and TRBJ1-1 provide the parts outside the CDR3, is SAVISQKPSRDICQRGTSLTIQCQVDSQVTMMFWYRQQPGQSLTLIATANQGSEATYESGFVIDKFPISRPNLTFSTLTVSNMSPEDSSIYLCSARESTAFFGQGTRLTVV.

V usage is TRBV2 and J usage is TRBJ1-1; 10 bases are a match to TRBD1. The germline gives CDR1 SNHLY, CDR2 FYNNEI. This CDR3 contains 13 residues. The junction had 4 bases not matched to a gene; V was cut back by 8 bases and J by 4 bases. The CDR3 sequence is CASGWTGGTEAFF. The CDR3 DNA reads TGTGCCAGCGGTTGGACAGGGGGCACTGAAGCTTTCTTT.

The rearrangement joins TRBV29-1 to TRBJ1-2; possible D gene TRBD1, 6 bases. This CDR3 is built from 13 residues. Deletions cut 0 bases from V and 6 bases from J, with 11 bases between. CDR1 and CDR2 from the germline V gene are SQVTM and ANQGSEA. The chain's CDR3 is CSVEDGQGNGYTF. Here the CDR3 DNA reads TGCAGCGTTGAAGATGGGCAGGGGAATGGCTACACCTTC.

V and J are TRBV27 and TRBJ1-1; tentative D call: TRBD1 (5 bases). The CDR3 covers 15 residues. In germline, CDR1 is MNHEY, CDR2 SMNVEV (reference sequence). V lost 5 bases, J lost 3 bases, and 16 bases lay in between. DNA for the CDR3: TGTGCCAGCAGTCCTTGGGACGAAAGATACACTGAAGCTTTCTTT. This codes for CASSPWDERYTEAFF.

This clone was seen a single time. V usage is TRBV27 and J usage is TRBJ2-7; unclear D gene. The CDR3 is 13 amino acids. The germline V and J ends were trimmed by 8 bases and 4 bases, with 15 bases remaining between them. CDR1 and CDR2 from the germline V gene are MNHEY and SMNVEV (reference sequence). The CDR3 protein is CASGGDGSYEQYF. DNA for the CDR3: TGTGCCAGCGGTGGAGACGGATCATACGAGCAGTACTTC.

The rearrangement joins TRBV27 to TRBJ1-3; D possibly corresponds to TRBD1 (6 bases). Germline V lookup: CDR1 MNHEY, CDR2 SMNVEV (reference sequence). The V end lost 3 bases, the J end lost 3 bases, and 9 bases lay between the germline ends. This CDR3 comprises 14 residues. The CDR3 DNA reads TGTGCCAGCAGTTTGCAGGGGCATGGAAACACCATATATTTT. This translates into CASSLQGHGNTIYF.

The V call is TRBV19, the J call TRBJ1-1, with TRBD1 identical over 9 bases. The CDR3 length is 14 residues. Germline trimming cut 7 bases from V and 5 bases from J; bases unmatched to any gene: 8. Germline-derived CDR1 and CDR2 are LNHDA and SQIVND (reference sequence). CDR3: CASIPGQGRTEAFF. The CDR3 DNA sequence: TGTGCCAGTATACCGGGACAGGGACGAACTGAAGCTTTCTTT.

The rearrangement links TRBV10-2 to TRBJ2-1, with 7 bases matching TRBD2. CDR3 length: 17 residues. Germline CDR1 and CDR2: WSHSY and SAAADI. Unmatched junction bases numbered 7, after V lost 2 bases and J lost 0 bases. CDR3 coding DNA: TGCGCCAGCAGTGAGGCGAGGACTAGTCACTCCTACAATGAGCAGTTCTTC. Translated: CASSEARTSHSYNEQFF.

The V call is TRBV6-5, the J call TRBJ1-2; no firm D call. The CDR3 covers 13 residues. V was clipped by 5 bases and J by 2 bases, with 9 bases between them. Germline V gene data show CDR1 as MNHEY and CDR2 as SVGAGI. The CDR3 protein is CASSLTENYGYTF. The CDR3 DNA reads as TGTGCCAGCAGTCTCACAGAGAACTATGGCTACACCTTC.

This clone is a singleton in its sample. The chain employs TRBV21-1 and TRBJ1-6; the table assigns TRBD1, which was not confirmed against the DNA. TRBV21-1 is deemed a pseudogene. This CDR3 has 15 residues. The CDR3 is CASRVSRGYNSPLHF. The CDR3 nucleotides are TGTGCCAGCAGGGTAAGTAGGGGGTATAATTCACCCCTCCACTTT.

V gene TRBV9 combines with J gene TRBJ1-3, with 8 bases identical to TRBD1. J lost 4 bases, V lost 4 bases, and 7 bases had no gene match. The CDR3 contains 15 residues. Germline V lookup: CDR1 SGDLS, CDR2 YYNGEE. The CDR3 DNA follows: TGTGCCAGCAGCCCTACCGGGACAGGCGGAAACACCATATATTTT. Encoded protein: CASSPTGTGGNTIYF.

The chain combines TRBV5-1 with TRBJ2-2, with D unresolved. Germline CDR1 reads SGHRS; CDR2 reads YFSETQ. CDR3 length: 12 amino acids. Trimming removed 0 bases at V and 10 bases at J, with 7 bases between. The CDR3 nucleotides are TGCGCCAGCAGCTTGGCAAGCCAGGAGCTGTTTTTT. It codes for CASSLASQELFF.

This clone was seen just once. V is TRBV4-1 and J is TRBJ1-4; D is uncertain. The CDR3 has 15 amino acids. The germline V gene encodes CDR1 MGHRA and CDR2 YSYEKL. Trimming pared 0 bases from V and 4 bases from J, leaving 9 bases between. The CDR3 region is CASSQDSGLNEKLFF. The CDR3 region has the DNA TGCGCCAGCAGCCAAGATTCGGGTCTTAATGAAAAACTGTTTTTT.

The chain has TRBV30 and TRBJ2-3; 9 bases line up with TRBD2. The CDR3 loop spans 15 amino acids. V lost 2 bases and J lost 2; bases outside the gene matches: 5. Looked up from germline, CDR1 is GTSNPN and CDR2 is SVGIG (reference sequence). Here the CDR3 DNA reads TGTGCCTGGAGTATTAGCGGGGGCACCACAGATACGCAGTATTTT. Translated, it gives CAWSISGGTTDTQYF.

As DNA, the CDR3 is TGTGCCAGTAGTATAGAGGCGACAGACTATGGCTACACCTTC. Residues: CASSIEATDYGYTF. The rearrangement uses TRBV19 and TRBJ1-2; tentatively, D is TRBD1 (5 bases). Germline CDR1 and CDR2: LNHDA and SQIVND (reference sequence). There are 14 residues in the CDR3. Trimming removed 0 bases at V and 3 bases at J, with 8 bases between.

The chain combines TRBV6-1 with TRBJ2-3, with 10 bases fitting TRBD1. The CDR3 is made up of 14 amino acids. V shed 3 bases and J 5 bases; nucleotides not matched to a gene: 2. In germline, CDR1 is MNHNS, CDR2 SASEGT. The CDR3 DNA is TGTGCCAGCAGTGAGACAGGGGGCATAGATACGCAGTATTTT. Translation: CASSETGGIDTQYF.

V and J are TRBV18 and TRBJ2-7, with 8 bases matching TRBD1. Germline loops: CDR1 KGHSH, CDR2 LQKENI. V was pared by 3 bases and J by 6 bases, with 7 bases of the junction left unmatched. The CDR3 runs 14 residues. The CDR3 loop is CASSPDRGSGEQYF. For the CDR3, the DNA is TGTGCCAGCTCACCTGACAGGGGTTCTGGCGAGCAGTACTTC.

The genes are TRBV2 and TRBJ1-4; the D is unclear. The CDR3 is made up of 13 amino acids. Trimming left V 3 bases short and J 5 bases short, with 7 bases between. The germline CDR1 and CDR2 sequences are SNHLY and FYNNEI. Here the CDR3 DNA reads TGTGCCAGCAGTGAGATTCCGAATGAAAAACTGTTTTTT. It is translated as CASSEIPNEKLFF.

The CDR3 sequence: CASSPDGRLNQPQHF. The CDR3 DNA sequence: TGTGCCAGCAGTCCTGACGGGAGACTCAATCAGCCCCAGCATTTT. The V call is TRBV2, the J call TRBJ1-5; D not certain. Germline V gene data show CDR1 as SNHLY and CDR2 as FYNNEI. The V end lost 5 bases, the J end lost 3 bases, and 14 bases lay between the germline ends. The CDR3 is 15 amino acids. The whole variable domain, filled in from reference TRBV2 and TRBJ1-5, reads EPEVTQTPSHQVTQMGQEVILRCVPISNHLYFYWYRQILGQKVEFLVSFYNNEISEKSEIFDDQFSVERPDGSNFTLKIRSTKLEDSAMYFCASSPDGRLNQPQHFGDGTRLSIL.